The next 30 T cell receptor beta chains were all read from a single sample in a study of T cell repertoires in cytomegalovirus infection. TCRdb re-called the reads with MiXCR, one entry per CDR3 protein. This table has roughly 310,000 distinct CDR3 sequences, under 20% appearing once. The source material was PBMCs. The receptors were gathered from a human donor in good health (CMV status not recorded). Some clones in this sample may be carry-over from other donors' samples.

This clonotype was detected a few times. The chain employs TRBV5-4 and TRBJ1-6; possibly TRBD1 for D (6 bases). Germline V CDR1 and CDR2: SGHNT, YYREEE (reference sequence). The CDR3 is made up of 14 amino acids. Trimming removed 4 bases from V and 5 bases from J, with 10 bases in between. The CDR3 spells CASSQDRNNSPLHF. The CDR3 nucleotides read TGTGCCAGCAGCCAAGACAGGAATAATTCACCCCTCCACTTT.

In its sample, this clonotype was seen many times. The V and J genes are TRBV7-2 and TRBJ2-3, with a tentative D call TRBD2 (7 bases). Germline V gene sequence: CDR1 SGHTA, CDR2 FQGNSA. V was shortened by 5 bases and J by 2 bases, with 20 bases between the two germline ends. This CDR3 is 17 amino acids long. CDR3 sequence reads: CASSPVGGPLNTDTQYF. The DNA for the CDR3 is TGTGCCAGCAGCCCAGTCGGGGGGCCGTTAAACACAGATACGCAGTATTTT.

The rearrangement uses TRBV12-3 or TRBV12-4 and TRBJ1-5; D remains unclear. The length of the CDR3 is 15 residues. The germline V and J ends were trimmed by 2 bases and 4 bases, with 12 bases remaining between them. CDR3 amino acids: CASSLRASTNQPQHF. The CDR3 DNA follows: TGTGCCAGCAGTTTAAGGGCTTCGACAAATCAGCCCCAGCATTTT.

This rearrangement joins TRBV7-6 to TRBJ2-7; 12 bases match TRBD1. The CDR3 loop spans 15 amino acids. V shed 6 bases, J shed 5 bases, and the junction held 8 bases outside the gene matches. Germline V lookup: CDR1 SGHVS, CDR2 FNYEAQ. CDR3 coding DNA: TGTGCCAGCAGTTACCGGGACAGGGGGCAGGACGAGCAGTACTTC. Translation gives CASSYRDRGQDEQYF.

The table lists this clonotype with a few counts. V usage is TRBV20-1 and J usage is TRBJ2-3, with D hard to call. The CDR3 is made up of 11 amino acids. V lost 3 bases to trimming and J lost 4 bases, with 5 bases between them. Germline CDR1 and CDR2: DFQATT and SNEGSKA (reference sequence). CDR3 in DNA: TGCAGTGCTAGGCGCTCAGATACGCAGTATTTT. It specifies CSARRSDTQYF.

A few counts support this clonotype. The CDR3 region is CASSSGPPNNEQFF. In nucleotides, the CDR3 is TGCGCCAGCAGCTCGGGGCCACCGAACAATGAGCAGTTCTTC. The chain links TRBV5-1 to TRBJ2-1; perhaps D is TRBD1 or TRBD2 (5 bases each). Trimming removed 3 bases at V and 5 bases at J, with 12 bases between. Germline lookup yields CDR1 SGHRS and CDR2 YFSETQ. The CDR3 is 14 residues long.

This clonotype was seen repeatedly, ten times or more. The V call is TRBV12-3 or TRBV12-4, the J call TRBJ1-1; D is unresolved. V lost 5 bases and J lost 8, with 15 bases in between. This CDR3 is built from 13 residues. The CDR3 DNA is TGTGCCAGCAGTCCTACAGTGCCGAAAGAAGCTTTCTTT. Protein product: CASSPTVPKEAFF.

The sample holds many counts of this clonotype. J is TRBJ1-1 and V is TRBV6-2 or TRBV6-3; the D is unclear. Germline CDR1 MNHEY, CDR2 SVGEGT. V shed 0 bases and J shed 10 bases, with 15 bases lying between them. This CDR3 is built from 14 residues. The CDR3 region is CASSYSGLGLGAFF. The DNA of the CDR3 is TGTGCCAGCAGTTACTCGGGTCTTGGGCTCGGAGCTTTCTTT.

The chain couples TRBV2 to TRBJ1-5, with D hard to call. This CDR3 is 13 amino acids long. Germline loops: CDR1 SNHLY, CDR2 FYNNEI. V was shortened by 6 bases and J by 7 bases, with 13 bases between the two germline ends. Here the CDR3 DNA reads TGTGCCAGCAGAAAGGAGTACGGACAGCCCCAGCATTTT. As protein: CASRKEYGQPQHF. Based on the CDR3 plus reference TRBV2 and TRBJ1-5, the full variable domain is EPEVTQTPSHQVTQMGQEVILRCVPISNHLYFYWYRQILGQKVEFLVSFYNNEISEKSEIFDDQFSVERPDGSNFTLKIRSTKLEDSAMYFCASRKEYGQPQHFGDGTRLSIL.

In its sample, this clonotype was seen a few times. As DNA, the CDR3 is TGCGCCAGCAGCTTCAAACTGAACACTGAAGCTTTCTTT. This gives the protein CASSFKLNTEAFF. The chain uses TRBV5-1 and TRBJ1-1; D call uncertain. Per germline, CDR1 SGHRS and CDR2 YFSETQ. Trimming pared 2 bases from V and 0 bases from J, leaving 5 bases between. CDR3 length equals 13 residues.

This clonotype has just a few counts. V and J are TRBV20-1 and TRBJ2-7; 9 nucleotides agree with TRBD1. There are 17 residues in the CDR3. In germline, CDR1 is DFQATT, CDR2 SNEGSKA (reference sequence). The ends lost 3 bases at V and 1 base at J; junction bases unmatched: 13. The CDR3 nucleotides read TGCAGTGCTAGGGTTCCGGACAGGGGTTTGGTGTCCTACGAGCAGTACTTC. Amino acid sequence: CSARVPDRGLVSYEQYF.

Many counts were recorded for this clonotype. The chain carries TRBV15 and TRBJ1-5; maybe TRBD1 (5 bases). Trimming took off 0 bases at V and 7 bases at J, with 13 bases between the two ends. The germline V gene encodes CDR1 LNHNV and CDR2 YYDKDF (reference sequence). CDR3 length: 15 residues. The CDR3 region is CATSRDRGERQPQHF. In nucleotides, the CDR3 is TGTGCCACCAGCAGAGATCGGGGGGAACGGCAGCCCCAGCATTTT.

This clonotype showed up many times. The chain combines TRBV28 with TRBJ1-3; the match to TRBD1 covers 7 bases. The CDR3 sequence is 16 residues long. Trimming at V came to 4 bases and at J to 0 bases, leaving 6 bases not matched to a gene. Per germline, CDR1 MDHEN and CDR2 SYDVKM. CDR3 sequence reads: CASSSTGVGSGNTIYF. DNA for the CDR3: TGTGCCAGCAGTTCCACAGGGGTTGGCTCTGGAAACACCATATATTTT.

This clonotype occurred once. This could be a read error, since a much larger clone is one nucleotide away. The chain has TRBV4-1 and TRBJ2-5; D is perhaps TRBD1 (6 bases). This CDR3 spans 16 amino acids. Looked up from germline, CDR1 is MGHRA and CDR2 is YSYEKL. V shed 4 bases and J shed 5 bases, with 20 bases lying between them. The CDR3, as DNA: TGCGCCAGCAGCCCCTTTTCGGCTACTCAGGGGGAGACCCAGTACTTC. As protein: CASSPFSATQGETQYF.

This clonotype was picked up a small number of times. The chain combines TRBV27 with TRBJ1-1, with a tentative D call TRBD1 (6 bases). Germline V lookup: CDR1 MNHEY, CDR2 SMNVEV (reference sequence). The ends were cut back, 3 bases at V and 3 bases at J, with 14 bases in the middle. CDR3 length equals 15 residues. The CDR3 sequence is CASSFMGGADTEAFF. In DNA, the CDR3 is TGTGCCAGCAGTTTTATGGGGGGCGCGGACACTGAAGCTTTCTTT.

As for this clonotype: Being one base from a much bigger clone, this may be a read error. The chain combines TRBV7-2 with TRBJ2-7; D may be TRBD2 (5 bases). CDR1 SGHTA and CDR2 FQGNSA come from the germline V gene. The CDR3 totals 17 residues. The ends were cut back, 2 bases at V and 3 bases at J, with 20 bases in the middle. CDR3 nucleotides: TGTGCCAGCAGCTTATTCCAACGGCTGGACTGGGGCTACGAGCAGTACTTC. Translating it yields CASSLFQRLDWGYEQYF.

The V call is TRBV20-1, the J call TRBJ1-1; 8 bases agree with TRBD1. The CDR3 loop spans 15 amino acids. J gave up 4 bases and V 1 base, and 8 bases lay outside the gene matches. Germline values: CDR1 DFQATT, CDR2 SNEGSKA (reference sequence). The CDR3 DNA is TGCAGTGCTAGAGCATGGACAGGGACGGGCACTGAAGCTTTCTTT. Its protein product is CSARAWTGTGTEAFF.

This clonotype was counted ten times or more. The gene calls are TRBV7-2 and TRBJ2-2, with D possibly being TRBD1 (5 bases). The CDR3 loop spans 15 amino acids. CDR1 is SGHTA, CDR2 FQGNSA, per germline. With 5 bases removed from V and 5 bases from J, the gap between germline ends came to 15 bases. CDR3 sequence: CASSPGQTVTGELFF. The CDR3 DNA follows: TGTGCCAGCAGCCCAGGACAAACTGTGACCGGGGAGCTGTTTTTT.

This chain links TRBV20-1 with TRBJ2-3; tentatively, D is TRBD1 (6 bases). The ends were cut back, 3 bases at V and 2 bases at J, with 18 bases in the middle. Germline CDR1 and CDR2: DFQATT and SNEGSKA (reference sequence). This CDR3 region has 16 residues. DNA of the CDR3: TGCAGTGCTAGCCCGGGACAAAATTATATCACAGATACGCAGTATTTT. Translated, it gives CSASPGQNYITDTQYF.

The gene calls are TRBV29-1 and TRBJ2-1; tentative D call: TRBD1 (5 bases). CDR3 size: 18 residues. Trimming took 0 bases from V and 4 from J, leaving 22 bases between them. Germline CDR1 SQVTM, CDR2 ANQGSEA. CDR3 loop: CSVEDSSLGAIQYNEQFF. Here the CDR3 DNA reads TGCAGCGTTGAAGACAGCTCTCTAGGGGCCATTCAATACAATGAGCAGTTCTTC.

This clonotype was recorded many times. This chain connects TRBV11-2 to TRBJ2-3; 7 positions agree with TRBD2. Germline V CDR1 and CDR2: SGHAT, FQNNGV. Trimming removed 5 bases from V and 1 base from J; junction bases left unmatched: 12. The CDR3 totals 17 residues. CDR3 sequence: CASSEGRAPPGTDTQYF. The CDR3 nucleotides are TGTGCCAGCAGCGAAGGGAGGGCCCCACCCGGCACAGATACGCAGTATTTT. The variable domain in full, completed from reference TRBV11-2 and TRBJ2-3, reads EAGVAQSPRYKIIEKRQSVAFWCNPISGHATLYWYQQILGQGPKLLIQFQNNGVVDDSQLPKDRFSAERLKGVDSTLKIQPAKLEDSAVYLCASSEGRAPPGTDTQYFGPGTRLTVL.

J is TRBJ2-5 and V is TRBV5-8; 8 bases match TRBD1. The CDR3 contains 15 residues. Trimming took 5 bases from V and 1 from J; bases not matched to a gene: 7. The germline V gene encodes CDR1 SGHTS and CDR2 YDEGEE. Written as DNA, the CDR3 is TGTGCCAGCAGATTTGGCAGGGGGCCCCAAGAGACCCAGTACTTC. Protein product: CASRFGRGPQETQYF.

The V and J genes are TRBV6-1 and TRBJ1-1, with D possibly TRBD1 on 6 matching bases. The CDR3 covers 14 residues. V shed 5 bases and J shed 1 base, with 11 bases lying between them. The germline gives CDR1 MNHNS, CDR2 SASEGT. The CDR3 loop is CASSFGQQNTEAFF. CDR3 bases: TGTGCCAGCAGTTTCGGACAGCAGAACACTGAAGCTTTCTTT.

The DNA for the CDR3 is TGTGCCAGCAGCTTGGGCAGTCATAGCAATCAGCCCCAGCATTTT. The encoded protein is CASSLGSHSNQPQHF. The genes are TRBV7-8 and TRBJ1-5; no clear D. Germline loops: CDR1 SGHVS, CDR2 FQNEAQ. CDR3 size: 15 residues. V lost 3 bases to trimming and J lost 0 bases, with 9 bases between them.

DNA for the CDR3: TGTGCCACCAGCGAGGCAAATGGGGAGACCCAGTACTTC. It translates to CATSEANGETQYF. This rearrangement joins TRBV24-1 to TRBJ2-5; D not resolved. V was pared by 7 bases and J by 5 bases, with 13 bases between. From germline, CDR1 is KGHDR and CDR2 SFDVKD. The length of the CDR3 is 13 residues.

In nucleotides, the CDR3 is TGCGCCAGCAGCCAAGATTTGACTAGCGGGCGCCCCTACGAGCAGTACTTC. Translating gives CASSQDLTSGRPYEQYF. The gene calls are TRBV4-1 and TRBJ2-7; 10 nucleotides line up with TRBD2. The CDR3 extends over 17 amino acids. Germline V CDR1 and CDR2: MGHRA, YSYEKL. The trim removed 0 bases at V and 2 bases at J, leaving 7 bases unmatched.

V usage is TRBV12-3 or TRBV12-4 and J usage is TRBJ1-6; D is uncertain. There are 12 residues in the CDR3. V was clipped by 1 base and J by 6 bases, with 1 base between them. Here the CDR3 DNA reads TGTGCCAGCAGTTTAGTTAATTCACCCCTCCACTTT. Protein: CASSLVNSPLHF.

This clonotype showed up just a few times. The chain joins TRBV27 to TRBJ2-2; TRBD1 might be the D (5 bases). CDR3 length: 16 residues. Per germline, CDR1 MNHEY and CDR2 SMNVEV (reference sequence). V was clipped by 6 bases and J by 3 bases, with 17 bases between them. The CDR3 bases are TGTGCCAGCAGGAACGCAGGGTTTAGGGACACCGGGGAGCTGTTTTTT. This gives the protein CASRNAGFRDTGELFF.

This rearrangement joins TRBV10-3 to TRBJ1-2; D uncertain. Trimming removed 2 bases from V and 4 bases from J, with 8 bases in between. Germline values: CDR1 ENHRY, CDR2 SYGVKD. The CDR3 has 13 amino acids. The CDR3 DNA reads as TGTGCCATCAGTGAGGCAGCACCCTATGGCTACACCTTC. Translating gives CAISEAAPYGYTF.

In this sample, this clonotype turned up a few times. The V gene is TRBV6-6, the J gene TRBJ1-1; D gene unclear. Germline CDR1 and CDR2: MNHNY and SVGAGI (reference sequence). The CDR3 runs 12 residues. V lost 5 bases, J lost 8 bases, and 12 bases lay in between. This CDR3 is CASSPGSQEAFF. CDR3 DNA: TGTGCCAGCAGTCCCGGGTCCCAAGAAGCTTTCTTT.